This entry lists 18 T cell receptor beta chains sequenced from one sample in a study of beta chain features in type 1 diabetes. Reverse transcribing all isolated RNA meant expressed TCRB transcripts were sequenced. Generated by immunoSEQ multiplex PCR, the TCRdb table keeps only in-frame clones and is missing some. Altogether about 150,000 clones are present, around 8% being singletons, with the ten largest covering 0.5% to 0.65%. Sequenced material: central memory CD4+ T cells from blood. The receptors originated from a young man in good health.

This clone was recorded at least ten times. V is TRBV29-1 and J is TRBJ2-6; D is unclear. The CDR3 loop spans 13 amino acids. The V end lost 4 bases, the J end lost 2 bases, and 6 bases lay between the germline ends. In germline, CDR1 is SQVTM, CDR2 ANQGSEA. The CDR3 region has the DNA TGCAGCGTTGGTAGAACTGGGGCCAACGTCCTGACTTTC. Protein product: CSVGRTGANVLTF.

The V gene is TRBV7-9, the J gene TRBJ2-1, with 13 bases fitting TRBD2. J was trimmed by 5 bases and V by 5 bases; bases with no gene match: 12. This CDR3 has 18 amino acids. The germline gives CDR1 SEHNR, CDR2 FQNEAQ (reference sequence). CDR3 nucleotides: TGTGCCAGCAGCCTCCCCCGAAGACTAGCGGGGGGAGACAATGAGCAGTTCTTC. Amino acids: CASSLPRRLAGGDNEQFF.

V is TRBV5-6 and J is TRBJ2-1, with a weak D call TRBD2 (5 bases). CDR1 SGHDT and CDR2 YYEEEE come from the germline V gene. The CDR3 is made up of 16 amino acids. V gave up 3 bases and J gave up 8 bases, with 21 bases separating them. CDR3 sequence (DNA): TGTGCCAGCAGCTCCCCAGGTTTGGGGAGTCGATATGAGCAGTTCTTC. Translating gives CASSSPGLGSRYEQFF.

The CDR3 sequence: CASSPLNSGGEQYF. CDR3 DNA: TGTGCCAGCTCACCACTTAATAGCGGTGGCGAGCAGTACTTC. The gene calls are TRBV18 and TRBJ2-7, with D perhaps matching TRBD2 (6 bases). CDR1 is KGHSH, CDR2 LQKENI, per germline. Deletions cut 1 base from V and 6 bases from J, with 13 bases between. The CDR3 runs to 14 residues.

This chain joins TRBV4-1 and TRBJ1-6, with TRBD1 as a possible D gene (5 bases). CDR3 length: 15 residues. V lost 6 bases, J lost 8 bases, and 17 bases lay in between. The V gene's germline CDR1 is MGHRA and CDR2 YSYEKL. The CDR3 DNA sequence: TGCGCCAGCAGACACAACCCCAGGGTATATTCACCCCTCCACTTT. Protein product: CASRHNPRVYSPLHF.

This clone showed up just a few times. The chain is built from TRBV6-6 and TRBJ1-5; the D gene is possibly TRBD1 (6 bases). CDR1 is MNHNY, CDR2 SVGAGI, per germline (reference sequence). Trimming pared 6 bases from V and 9 bases from J, leaving 24 bases between. The CDR3 is 16 amino acids. CDR3 residues: CASRDSRTMVGLPQHF. The CDR3 DNA reads TGTGCCAGCAGGGACAGTCGGACAATGGTTGGATTGCCCCAGCATTTT.

This clone turned up a few times. This sample also contains other DNA sequences that code for the same CDR3. The V call is TRBV9, the J call TRBJ1-1; 9 nucleotides line up with TRBD1. The CDR3 contains 13 residues. Germline trimming cut 5 bases from V and 2 bases from J; bases unmatched to any gene: 1. Germline lookup yields CDR1 SGDLS and CDR2 YYNGEE. The CDR3 loop reads CASRDRGNTEAFF. DNA for the CDR3: TGTGCCAGCAGGGACAGGGGTAACACTGAAGCTTTCTTT.

This clone occurred a few times. J is TRBJ2-3 and V is TRBV28, with 12 bases aligning to TRBD2. Germline CDR1 MDHEN, CDR2 SYDVKM. The junction had 11 bases not matched to a gene; V was cut back by 4 bases and J by 3 bases. This CDR3 has 18 amino acids. DNA for the CDR3: TGTGCCAGCAGTTCTGAACTCACTAGCGGGAGGCGGACAGATACGCAGTATTTT. It translates to CASSSELTSGRRTDTQYF.

This clone was picked up a small number of times. This rearrangement joins TRBV7-7 to TRBJ2-7; 7 bases agree with TRBD1. Germline V gene sequence: CDR1 SSHAT, CDR2 FNYEAQ (reference sequence). The CDR3 sequence is 14 residues long. J gave up 7 bases and V 1 base, and 7 bases lay outside the gene matches. The CDR3 reads CASSLGTGNWEQYF. The CDR3 nucleotides read TGTGCCAGCAGCTTAGGGACAGGAAATTGGGAGCAGTACTTC.

This clone was observed at least ten times. The chain is built from TRBV14 and TRBJ2-7, with D perhaps TRBD2 (5 bases). The CDR3 contains 15 residues. The V and J ends lost 1 base and 9 bases respectively, with 19 bases between them. Germline CDR1 SGHDN, CDR2 FVKESK. CDR3 nucleotides: TGTGCCAGCAGCCAAGTTGGCGGGCTACGATATGGGCAGTACTTC. It encodes CASSQVGGLRYGQYF.

V usage is TRBV19 and J usage is TRBJ2-7, with a tentative D call TRBD1 (5 bases). This CDR3 has 17 residues. The germline V gene has CDR1 LNHDA and CDR2 SQIVND (reference sequence). Trimming pared 2 bases from V and 3 bases from J, leaving 20 bases between. CDR3 DNA: TGTGCCAGTAGTATATTGAGTTCCGGGCAGGGATACTACGAGCAGTACTTC. This codes for CASSILSSGQGYYEQYF.

In its sample, this clone was seen a few times. The chain joins TRBV7-2 to TRBJ2-5, with TRBD1 as a possible D gene (8 bases). This CDR3 is 13 amino acids long. Trimming took 6 bases from V and 7 from J, leaving 15 bases between them. From germline, CDR1 is SGHTA and CDR2 FQGNSA. Written as DNA, the CDR3 is TGTGCCAGCAGACGTACAGGGGGGGGGACCCAGTACTTC. Translated, it gives CASRRTGGGTQYF.

This clone appeared many times. This chain connects TRBV28 to TRBJ2-4; a possible D gene is TRBD1 (5 bases). V was trimmed by 8 bases and J by 8 bases, leaving 13 bases between them. CDR3 length equals 12 residues. CDR1 and CDR2 from the germline V gene are MDHEN and SYDVKM. CDR3: CASQGPLDIQYF. The CDR3 DNA reads as TGTGCCAGCCAGGGTCCGTTGGACATTCAGTACTTC.

This sequence joins TRBV10-2 and TRBJ2-7; D remains unclear. The CDR3 has 16 amino acids. The germline V gene has CDR1 WSHSY and CDR2 SAAADI. Trimming took 3 bases from V and 0 from J, leaving 15 bases between them. CDR3 in amino acids: CASSDHSQAFSYEQYF. In nucleotides, the CDR3 is TGCGCCAGCAGTGACCACTCCCAGGCTTTCTCCTACGAGCAGTACTTC.

This clone occurred many times. The CDR3 reads CACSGTGNHGFSEAFF. Here the CDR3 DNA reads TGTGCCTGTTCCGGGACAGGGAATCATGGGTTTTCTGAAGCTTTCTTT. The rearrangement uses TRBV30 and TRBJ1-1; 9 bases agree with TRBD1. Germline V gives CDR1 GTSNPN, CDR2 SVGIG (reference sequence). J lost 6 bases, V lost 6 bases, and 17 bases had no gene match. The CDR3 is 16 amino acids.

This chain joins TRBV4-2 and TRBJ1-6, with D tentatively TRBD1 (5 bases). The CDR3 consists of 17 residues. From germline, CDR1 is LGHNA and CDR2 YNFKEQ. V shed 0 bases and J shed 7 bases, with 16 bases lying between them. The CDR3 coding sequence is TGTGCCAGCAGCCAAGATTGGGCCAGGGTGAGGAATTCACCCCTCCACTTT. Translated, it gives CASSQDWARVRNSPLHF.

This clone turned up a few times. The CDR3 loop reads CASSLQEHRREQYF. The CDR3 DNA is TGTGCCAGCAGCTTGCAAGAACATCGTCGCGAGCAGTACTTC. The rearrangement joins TRBV5-4 to TRBJ2-7; no definite D call. The germline gives CDR1 SGHNT, CDR2 YYREEE (reference sequence). Trimming left V 1 base short and J 6 bases short, with 14 bases between. The CDR3 loop spans 14 amino acids. The full variable domain, with the rest looked up from reference TRBV5-4 and TRBJ2-7, is ETGVTQSPTHLIKTRGQQVTLRCSSQSGHNTVSWYQQALGQGPQFIFQYYREEENGRGNFPPRFSGLQFPNYSSELNVNALELDDSALYLCASSLQEHRREQYFGPGTRLTVT.

This clone has a count of ten or more. J is TRBJ2-5 and V is TRBV28; 8 bases map to TRBD1. The junction had 4 bases not matched to a gene; V was cut back by 3 bases and J by 1 base. Germline V gene data show CDR1 as MDHEN and CDR2 as SYDVKM. This CDR3 contains 15 residues. In nucleotides, the CDR3 is TGTGCCAGCAGTTTCCCGGGGACAGGCCAAGAGACCCAGTACTTC. Protein sequence: CASSFPGTGQETQYF. Supplemented by reference TRBV28 and TRBJ2-5, the full variable domain reads DVKVTQSSRYLVKRTGEKVFLECVQDMDHENMFWYRQDPGLGLRLIYFSYDVKMKEKGDIPEGYSVSREKKERFSLILESASTNQTSMYLCASSFPGTGQETQYFGPGTRLLVL.